This T cell receptor beta chain derives from a study of blood T cell repertoires in COVID-19. Some clones are missing from TCRdb's copy, which holds only in-frame ones; the method was immunoSEQ multiplex PCR. Altogether 50,000 to 55,000 clones are present, under 90% being singletons, with the ten largest covering about 9.9%. After removal of 0 bases from V and 2 bases from J, the junction contained 10 bases not matched to a gene. This CDR3 is 18 amino acids long. Germline V lookup: CDR1 LGHDT, CDR2 YNNKEL (reference sequence). The chain couples TRBV3-1 (or the pseudogene TRBV3-2) to TRBJ2-5; 9 bases line up with TRBD2. Material for sequencing was peripheral blood. This TCR came from a man older than 75 with COVID-19, enrolled during active disease. Written as DNA, the CDR3 is TGTGCCAGCAGCCAAGAGATATCAGCGGGAGGAAATCAAGAGACCCAGTACTTC. The encoded protein is CASSQEISAGGNQETQYF.